This TCR beta chain was observed in a study of cytomegalovirus exposure and HLA in healthy donors. Study-level background: Genotyping of 400 or so donors showed that over 65% belonged to the Caucasian-associated ancestry cluster. Findings and limits, study-wide: V segments that were indistinguishable, TRBV6-2 and TRBV6-3 among them, were omitted from analysis. High specificity and sensitivity for cytomegalovirus status were reported for the classifier.

The V end lost 2 bases, the J end lost 6 bases, and 11 bases lay between the germline ends. The CDR3 consists of 13 residues. Germline CDR1 reads SGHRS; CDR2 reads YFSETQ. Use of 60 Vbeta and 13 Jbeta primers characterized the PCR. TCRdb's table, derived via immunoSEQ multiplex PCR, lists solely in-frame clones and lacks some. The data show fewer than 150,000 clones, roughly 79% seen once. About this clone itself: Its antigen is not known.

The TCR was taken from a man aged 25-40 years in good health and CMV-seronegative. V usage is TRBV5-1 and J usage is TRBJ1-1, with a possible D match to TRBD1 (5 bases). The sequencing sample was made of PBMCs. CDR3 coding DNA: TGCGCCAGCAGCTTTACCAGGGAAGCTGAAGCTTTCTTT. The encoded protein is CASSFTREAEAFF.